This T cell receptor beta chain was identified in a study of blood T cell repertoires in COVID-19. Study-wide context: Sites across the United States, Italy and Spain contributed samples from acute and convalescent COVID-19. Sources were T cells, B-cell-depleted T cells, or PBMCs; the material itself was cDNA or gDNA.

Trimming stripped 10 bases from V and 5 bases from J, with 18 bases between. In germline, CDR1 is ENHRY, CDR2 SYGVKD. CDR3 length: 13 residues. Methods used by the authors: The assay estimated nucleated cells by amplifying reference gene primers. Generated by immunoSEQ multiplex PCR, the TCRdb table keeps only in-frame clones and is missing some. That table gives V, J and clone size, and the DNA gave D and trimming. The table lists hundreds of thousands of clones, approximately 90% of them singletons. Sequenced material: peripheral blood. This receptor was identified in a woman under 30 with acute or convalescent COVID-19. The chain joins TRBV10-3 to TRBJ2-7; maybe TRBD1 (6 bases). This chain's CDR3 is CASVDSRFHEQYF. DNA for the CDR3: TGTGCCAGCGTGGACAGCCGCTTCCACGAGCAGTACTTC.